Listed below are T cell receptor beta chains from one sample, sequenced in a study of T cell repertoires in cytomegalovirus infection. TCRdb itself ran the reads through MiXCR, one entry per CDR3 protein. The sample comprises some 900,000 distinct CDR3 sequences, over 25% of which are singletons, and over 10% rests with the top ten. Antigen specificity for these receptors is unknown. The sample in question was cultured CD8+ T cells from PBMCs, obtained from culture after CMV antigen stimulation. All receptors come from a human donor in good health (CMV status not recorded). Some clones in this sample may be carry-over from other donors' samples. Both conserved end residues are part of each CDR3. A D gene is named only where the DNA matches it firmly. Only part of the rows carry a size: once, few, many, or a class if the clone is expanded.

d_gene | abundance | j_gene | len | v_gene | CDR3aa | CDR3nt
- | few | TRBJ2-3 | 13 | TRBV6-1 | CASSEFPPDTQYF | TGTGCCAGCAGTGAATTTCCGCCAGATACGCAGTATTTT
- | - | TRBJ2-1 | 17 | TRBV9 | CASSAARGGGSYNEQFF | TGTGCCAGCAGCGCCGCAAGGGGGGGGGGATCCTACAATGAGCAGTTCTTC
- | - | TRBJ2-2 | 16 | TRBV4-2 | CASSQEGGSANGELFF | TGTGCCAGCAGCCAAGAGGGGGGTAGTGCCAACGGGGAGCTGTTTTTT
TRBD2 | many | TRBJ2-1 | 16 | TRBV7-6 | CASSATRAGGEVEQFF | TGTGCCAGCAGCGCGACTCGCGCGGGGGGTGAGGTTGAGCAGTTCTTC
- | many | TRBJ1-5 | 17 | TRBV7-2 | CASSLEPLRQSNQPQHF | TGTGCCAGCAGCTTAGAACCCCTTAGACAGAGCAATCAGCCCCAGCATTTT
- | few | TRBJ1-2 | 16 | TRBV7-8 | CASSSNPSGDNYGYTF | TGTGCCAGCAGCTCTAACCCAAGTGGCGACAACTATGGCTACACCTTC
TRBD1 | - | TRBJ1-1 | 14 | TRBV6-5 | CASITANRDSGIQF | TGTGCCAGCATAACCGCCAACCGGGACAGCGGGATCCAATTT
- | - | TRBJ2-7 | 17 | TRBV10-2 | CASSEPGGQRAMLEQYF | TGCGCCAGCAGTGAGCCGGGGGGACAGAGGGCGATGCTCGAGCAGTACTTC
TRBD2 | many | TRBJ2-5 | 16 | TRBV7-2 | CASSSWGGGFLETQYF | TGTGCCAGCAGCTCCTGGGGGGGTGGGTTTTTGGAGACCCAGTACTTC
- | - | TRBJ1-2 | 14 | TRBV7-4 | CASLRDTRDYDYTF | TGTGCCAGCCTCCGGGACACAAGGGACTATGACTACACCTTC
- | few | TRBJ2-1 | 12 | TRBV12-3/TRBV12-4 | CASSPGGLEQFF | TGTGCCAGCAGTCCAGGCGGCTTGGAGCAGTTCTTC
TRBD2 | - | TRBJ2-1 | 16 | TRBV7-6 | CASSYIRLAGVLEQFF | TGTGCCAGCAGCTATATCCGACTAGCGGGGGTTTTGGAGCAGTTCTTC
- | - | TRBJ2-2 | 14 | TRBV6-5 | CASSSRAGTGELFF | TGTGCCAGCAGTTCCCGGGCAGGGACCGGGGAGCTGTTTTTT
- | few | TRBJ1-5 | 18 | TRBV2 | CASNPGHHFPISNQPQHF | TGTGCCAGCAACCCGGGACACCACTTTCCTATCAGCAATCAGCCCCAGCATTTT
TRBD1 | - | TRBJ1-5 | 14 | TRBV19 | CASSRTGDVQSQHF | TGTGCCAGTAGTCGGACAGGGGACGTGCAGTCCCAGCATTTT
- | - | TRBJ1-2 | 15 | TRBV5-5 | CASSSWQTDRDGYTF | TGTGCCAGCAGCTCTTGGCAGACAGACAGAGATGGCTACACCTTC
- | - | TRBJ1-6 | 16 | TRBV4-2 | CASSQDVGFYNSPLHF | TGTGCCAGCAGCCAAGATGTGGGATTCTATAATTCACCCCTCCACTTT